This note documents a single T cell receptor beta chain sequence. Data came from immunoSEQ multiplex PCR; TCRdb stores just in-frame clones and leaves some out. This repertoire shows about 2 million clones, approximately 94% found once; its top ten account for approximately 1%. This CDR3 contains 21 residues. The data were obtained in a study of shared clonotypes between healthy human individuals. CD45RO-negative, CCR7-selected cells formed the naive CD8 fraction, which excluded terminally differentiated effector memory CD45RA+ cells. This sequence originates from a man between 18 and 35 years old in good health. The source material was naive CD8+ T cells sorted from blood. This chain connects TRBV21-1 to TRBJ2-2; TRBD2, the table's D call, was not compared with the DNA. TRBV21-1 is tagged as a pseudogene. CDR3 nucleotides: TGTGCCAGCAGCAAAGGGTCACTAGCGGGAGGGTTTTCTCTTTATCCCGGGGAGCTGTTTTTT. Encoded protein: CASSKGSLAGGFSLYPGELFF.